Listed below are T cell receptor beta chains from one sample, sequenced in a study of CD8 T cells in Susac syndrome. TCRdb fed the immunoSEQ multiplex PCR reads into MiXCR, producing one record per CDR3 protein. The sample comprises some 130,000 distinct CDR3 sequences, 80% of which are singletons, and approximately 0.51% rests with the top ten. The sequencing sample was made of CD8+ T cells from PBMCs. Receptors originate from a human donor with multiple sclerosis. Each CDR3 is given without its conserved first and last residue. A D gene is named only where the DNA matches it firmly.

>TRBJ2-1|14|TRBV4-1|-
ASSQELAGPYNEQF
>TRBJ1-5|11|TRBV10-3|-
AISVGQGQPQH
>TRBJ2-1|13|TRBV11-2|-
ASSVLGAFYNEQF
>TRBJ1-1|10|TRBV12-3/TRBV12-4|-
ASSFGGAEAF
>TRBJ1-2|15|TRBV7-9|TRBD1
ASSPQPGQGPIYGYT
>TRBJ1-2|11|TRBV9|-
ASTVGQDYGYT
>TRBJ2-2|14|TRBV29-1|TRBD1
SAVPGQGFKAGELF
>TRBJ1-5|12|TRBV20-1|-
SARDKGPGQPQH
>TRBJ2-5|11|TRBV27|TRBD2
ASSLGGGTTQY
>TRBJ2-7|12|TRBV27|-
ASSLGGRGDEQY
>TRBJ2-5|13|TRBV7-9|TRBD1
ASSSRTGGQETQF
>TRBJ2-5|13|TRBV18|TRBD2
ASSLLAGVVETQY
>TRBJ2-3|19|TRBV9|TRBD2
ASSVRDGLAGRAGGTDTQY
>TRBJ2-7|9|TRBV6-1|-
ASSEADEQY
>TRBJ1-4|13|TRBV15|-
ATSSDFPTNEKLF
>TRBJ2-2|14|TRBV27|-
ASRRGIQNTGVSCF
>TRBJ1-5|20|TRBV5-1|TRBD1
ASSFPITRADRVGRINQPQH
>TRBJ2-5|8|TRBV29-1|-
SATQETQH
>TRBJ1-6|12|TRBV12-3/TRBV12-4|TRBD1
ASNPTGEDSPLH
>TRBJ1-2|12|TRBV2|-
ASTVTVGLLGYT
>TRBJ1-1|11|TRBV19|-
ASGATGNTEAF
>TRBJ2-1|13|TRBV7-2|-
ASSLLPSSYNEQF
>TRBJ2-5|13|TRBV4-2|-
ASSQDRGIQETQY
>TRBJ1-2|11|TRBV27|-
ASSFQGLYGYT
>TRBJ1-1|12|TRBV9|TRBD1
ASSVWDSPSEAF
>TRBJ1-3|13|TRBV19|-
ASNTGGRFGNTIY
>TRBJ2-3|13|TRBV7-9|-
ASSLFGERTDTQY
>TRBJ2-1|15|TRBV19|-
ASSIGPGGLAYNEQF
>TRBJ2-1|14|TRBV9|TRBD2
ASSVAYGLAIHEQF
>TRBJ2-7|11|TRBV30|-
AWVDGMTYEQY
>TRBJ2-7|12|TRBV19|-
ASSMVLGPYEQY
>TRBJ1-4|13|TRBV5-6|-
ASSWAAGEGEKLF
>TRBJ1-1|11|TRBV7-8|-
ASSASMNTEAF
>TRBJ1-5|13|TRBV12-3/TRBV12-4|-
ASSLVNRNDQPQH
>TRBJ2-2|11|TRBV11-2|-
ASSLEYTGELF
>TRBJ1-1|12|TRBV27|TRBD1
ASSFQGAGTEAF
>TRBJ2-2|13|TRBV6-5|TRBD1
ASSPPGGNTGELF
>TRBJ2-1|13|TRBV4-2|TRBD2
ASRGAGGFYNEQF
>TRBJ1-4|15|TRBV4-3|-
ASSQDVGGLTNEKLF
>TRBJ2-1|14|TRBV20-1|-
SARYTGESSYNEQF
>TRBJ2-3|11|TRBV2|-
ASTTGGDYTQY
>TRBJ2-1|14|TRBV3-1|-
ASSQVSGPTYNEQF
>TRBJ2-2|16|TRBV2|TRBD2
ASSEFGSGAKRTGELF
>TRBJ2-2|12|TRBV5-1|-
ASSLDHGGGELF
>TRBJ1-4|16|TRBV19|-
ASSNWKSSHPTNEKLF
>TRBJ1-2|15|TRBV27|-
ASSFLPSGTTPYGYT
>TRBJ2-2|13|TRBV20-1|TRBD2
SVPVGREVGGELF
>TRBJ2-3|14|TRBV2|TRBD2
ASSQREGFSTDTQY
>TRBJ2-7|11|TRBV7-8|-
ASSLAYRDEQY
>TRBJ2-1|11|TRBV9|-
ASSPGATNEQF
>TRBJ2-1|12|TRBV24-1|-
ATSESGQDNEQF
>TRBJ2-5|13|TRBV5-4|-
ASSLPDGGDETQY